This T cell receptor (beta chain) was profiled in a study of control samples from healthy donors and cancer patients. Germline CDR1 and CDR2: SGHTS and YDEGEE. Trimming removed 4 bases from V and 3 bases from J, with 10 bases in between. This CDR3 has 13 amino acids. Profiled with immunoSEQ multiplex PCR; TCRdb holds only in-frame clones, not every one. This table holds about 110,000 clones, about 80% found once. The origin of this receptor is a man aged 18 to 30 in good health. The material sequenced was blood. V gene TRBV5-8 combines with J gene TRBJ1-2, with D uncertain. DNA of the CDR3: TGTGCCAGCAGCCTAGACACATACTATGGCTACACCTTC. Protein: CASSLDTYYGYTF.